This T cell receptor beta chain was sequenced in a study of PD-1 blockade in classical Hodgkin lymphoma. Study-level results: The authors have not defined what causes the repertoire differences, possibly disease activity or prior therapy.

Time point: cycle 4 day 1 (C4D1), after less than 7 weeks of nivolumab. Following autologous stem cell transplantation, relapse occurred in every patient, and exposure to brentuximab vedotin varied. Complete response, partial response or progressive disease was recorded as best response. Profiling relied on immunoSEQ multiplex PCR, and the TCRdb table lists in-frame clones only, not all of them. The sample contains fewer than 100,000 clones, 85% to 95% of which appear only once. Comment on this clone: Its specificity is unknown.

V was pared by 5 bases and J by 0 bases, with 5 bases of the junction left unmatched. The CDR3 is 15 residues long. CDR1 is MNHNY and CDR2 is SVGAGI in the germline V gene (reference sequence). This TCR was recovered from a human donor with classical Hodgkin lymphoma. The chain employs TRBV6-6 and TRBJ2-7, with 9 bases fitting TRBD1. The input for sequencing was peripheral blood mononuclear cells (PBMCs), taken before the fourth cycle of nivolumab. The CDR3 DNA reads as TGTGCCAGCAGTAACCGGGACAGGGTCTCCTACGAGCAGTACTTC. Translation: CASSNRDRVSYEQYF.